Given below is one T cell receptor beta chain in context. Its antigen remains unknown. The data were obtained in a study of cytomegalovirus exposure and HLA in healthy donors. The PCR had 60 Vbeta and 13 Jbeta primers. Sequenced by immunoSEQ multiplex PCR; TCRdb stores in-frame clones only, minus some. The table has 100,000 to 120,000 clones, over 70% seen once. Study observations and caveats: Later, an analysis found that common viral pathogens appeared to be linked with several of the most significant clusters. In a later analysis, V- and J-gene trimming of beta chains associated with a DCLRE1C missense variant, replicated independently.

The material sequenced was PBMCs. The sequence came from a woman aged 40 to 55 in good health and CMV-seropositive.

CDR3 DNA sequence: TGTGCCAGTAGTACCCCCGGCGGGGGGAATTCACCCCTCCACTTT. Amino acids: CASSTPGGGNSPLHF. The V gene is TRBV19, the J gene TRBJ1-6, with D possibly being TRBD1 (5 bases). The V gene lost 4 bases and the J gene lost 7 bases, with 14 bases spanning the gap. The CDR3 extends over 15 amino acids. CDR1 and CDR2 from the germline V gene are LNHDA and SQIVND (reference sequence).